This entry concerns a single T cell receptor (beta chain). The data originate from a study of blood T cell repertoires in COVID-19. Study summary: Material from acute and convalescent COVID-19 was sourced from the United States, Italy and Spain. T cells, B-cell-depleted T cells, or PBMCs supplied cDNA or gDNA.

V dropped 3 bases and J dropped 7; count of bases not matched to a gene: 12. The germline gives CDR1 SGHNT, CDR2 YYREEE (reference sequence). The CDR3 extends over 15 amino acids. Seattle's enrolled individuals joined amid active infection and were then monitored longitudinally. In the original workflow: Cell counts per sample came from amplifying reference gene primers. Profiled with immunoSEQ multiplex PCR; TCRdb holds only in-frame clones, not every one. The D gene and trimming were derived from the DNA, and the V and J assignments and clone size from that table. The sample carries around 260,000 clones, 90% to 95% recorded once.

The sequence derives from a woman in her twenties or thirties with COVID-19, enrolled during active disease. The sample comprised peripheral blood. V and J are TRBV5-4 and TRBJ2-5; 7 nucleotides agree with TRBD1. The CDR3 is CASSSPGQLQGTQYF. The CDR3 DNA follows: TGTGCCAGCAGCTCTCCGGGACAGCTACAGGGGACCCAGTACTTC.